A selection of T cell receptor beta chains follows, all from one sample in a study of vaccination and CD4 T cells after COVID-19. The antigens these receptors bind are not known. TCRdb re-called the PCR reads through MiXCR, storing one row per CDR3 protein. The repertoire holds around 14,000 distinct CDR3 sequences, with 53% as singletons. The sample taken for sequencing was CD4+ T cells from blood, cultured in vitro. These receptors came from a human donor who had recovered from COVID-19. Both conserved end residues are part of each CDR3. Each record gives: D gene, clone size, J gene, V gene, CDR3 protein, CDR3 DNA. A D gene is named only where the DNA matches it firmly. Clone size, where shown, is once, few, many, or a class for clones that have expanded.

d_call: NA; clone_size: NA; j_call: TRBJ1-6; v_call: TRBV7-6; cdr3_aa: CASSLTVNSPLHF; cdr3_nt: TGTGCCAGCAGCTTAACGGTAAATTCACCCCTCCACTTT
d_call: NA; clone_size: few; j_call: TRBJ1-1; v_call: TRBV20-1; cdr3_aa: CSASYEGGTEAFF; cdr3_nt: TGCAGTGCAAGCTATGAAGGGGGCACTGAAGCTTTCTTT
d_call: TRBD2; clone_size: NA; j_call: TRBJ2-1; v_call: TRBV5-1; cdr3_aa: CASSYGLAGGLRQFF; cdr3_nt: TGCGCCAGCAGTTACGGACTAGCGGGGGGGTTAAGGCAGTTCTTC
d_call: NA; clone_size: NA; j_call: TRBJ1-1; v_call: TRBV7-2; cdr3_aa: CASSLEQTTEAFF; cdr3_nt: TGTGCCAGCAGCTTAGAACAGACCACTGAAGCTTTCTTT
d_call: NA; clone_size: once; j_call: TRBJ1-1; v_call: TRBV5-5; cdr3_aa: CASSLQDNTEAFF; cdr3_nt: TGTGCCAGCAGCTTACAGGACAACACTGAAGCTTTCTTT
d_call: NA; clone_size: NA; j_call: TRBJ2-3; v_call: TRBV12-3/TRBV12-4; cdr3_aa: CASSLSGISTDTQYF; cdr3_nt: TGTGCCAGCAGTTTGTCAGGGATTAGCACAGATACGCAGTATTTT
d_call: NA; clone_size: NA; j_call: TRBJ1-5; v_call: TRBV6-2/TRBV6-3; cdr3_aa: CASSYQSGGPSNQPQHF; cdr3_nt: TGTGCCAGCAGTTATCAGTCGGGAGGGCCTAGCAATCAGCCCCAGCATTTT
d_call: NA; clone_size: NA; j_call: TRBJ1-3; v_call: TRBV4-2; cdr3_aa: CASSQDFSSSGNTIYF; cdr3_nt: TGTGCCAGCAGCCAAGATTTTAGCTCCTCTGGAAACACCATATATTTT
d_call: TRBD1; clone_size: medium-sized; j_call: TRBJ2-1; v_call: TRBV25-1; cdr3_aa: CASSELGDRLHNEQFF; cdr3_nt: TGTGCCAGCAGTGAGTTGGGGGACAGACTGCACAATGAGCAGTTCTTC
d_call: TRBD1; clone_size: NA; j_call: TRBJ1-2; v_call: TRBV5-4; cdr3_aa: CASRDHRGFSYGYTF; cdr3_nt: TGTGCCAGCAGGGACCACAGGGGGTTTAGCTATGGCTACACCTTC
d_call: TRBD2; clone_size: NA; j_call: TRBJ2-3; v_call: TRBV20-1; cdr3_aa: CSALGTKDTQYF; cdr3_nt: TGCAGTGCTTTAGGGACTAAGGATACGCAGTATTTT
d_call: NA; clone_size: NA; j_call: TRBJ2-4; v_call: TRBV11-3; cdr3_aa: CASSLAGRLRAKNIQYF; cdr3_nt: TGTGCCAGCAGCTTAGCGGGCCGACTGAGAGCCAAAAACATTCAGTACTTC
d_call: TRBD2; clone_size: NA; j_call: TRBJ2-1; v_call: TRBV20-1; cdr3_aa: CSANPGLASIGEQFF; cdr3_nt: TGCAGTGCCAACCCGGGACTAGCCTCTATTGGAGAGCAGTTCTTC
d_call: NA; clone_size: few; j_call: TRBJ1-2; v_call: TRBV6-1; cdr3_aa: CASTPWGDDGNGYTF; cdr3_nt: TGTGCCAGCACCCCGTGGGGGGATGATGGTAACGGCTACACCTTC
d_call: NA; clone_size: NA; j_call: TRBJ1-5; v_call: TRBV6-5; cdr3_aa: CASSYQGPSEPQHF; cdr3_nt: TGTGCCAGCAGTTACCAGGGCCCCTCGGAACCCCAGCATTTT
d_call: TRBD1; clone_size: NA; j_call: TRBJ2-7; v_call: TRBV10-3; cdr3_aa: CAIRFQGALDEQYF; cdr3_nt: TGTGCCATCAGGTTTCAGGGGGCGTTGGACGAGCAGTACTTC
d_call: TRBD1; clone_size: once; j_call: TRBJ1-1; v_call: TRBV6-1; cdr3_aa: CASSRGMDRGTEAFF; cdr3_nt: TGTGCCAGCAGCCGAGGGATGGACAGGGGTACTGAAGCTTTCTTT
d_call: TRBD1; clone_size: NA; j_call: TRBJ1-6; v_call: TRBV6-5; cdr3_aa: CASSYRFGTGKSYNSPLHF; cdr3_nt: TGTGCCAGCAGTTACCGTTTTGGGACAGGAAAAAGCTATAATTCACCCCTCCACTTT
d_call: TRBD2; clone_size: NA; j_call: TRBJ2-7; v_call: TRBV7-8; cdr3_aa: CASSLVAGPTYEQYF; cdr3_nt: TGTGCCAGCAGCTTAGTAGCGGGTCCCACCTACGAGCAGTACTTC
d_call: TRBD2; clone_size: NA; j_call: TRBJ2-1; v_call: TRBV28; cdr3_aa: CASSLDGLAGRYEQFF; cdr3_nt: TGTGCCAGCAGTTTAGACGGACTAGCGGGACGATATGAGCAGTTCTTC
d_call: TRBD2; clone_size: few; j_call: TRBJ2-1; v_call: TRBV20-1; cdr3_aa: CSASHGTSVNNEQFF; cdr3_nt: TGCAGTGCTTCCCACGGGACTAGCGTGAACAATGAGCAGTTCTTC
d_call: NA; clone_size: few; j_call: TRBJ1-5; v_call: TRBV20-1; cdr3_aa: CSASGSGSQPQHF; cdr3_nt: TGCAGTGCTAGCGGGTCGGGGTCGCAGCCCCAGCATTTT
d_call: NA; clone_size: few; j_call: TRBJ1-1; v_call: TRBV20-1; cdr3_aa: CSARQGINTEAFF; cdr3_nt: TGCAGTGCTAGACAGGGTATTAACACTGAAGCTTTCTTT
d_call: NA; clone_size: few; j_call: TRBJ1-2; v_call: TRBV5-4; cdr3_aa: CASSRDSLNYGYTF; cdr3_nt: TGTGCCAGCAGCCGAGACTCGCTGAACTATGGCTACACCTTC
d_call: NA; clone_size: NA; j_call: TRBJ2-3; v_call: TRBV11-1; cdr3_aa: CASSLAGTDTQYF; cdr3_nt: TGTGCCAGCAGCTTAGCGGGCACAGATACGCAGTATTTT
d_call: NA; clone_size: NA; j_call: TRBJ1-1; v_call: TRBV6-2/TRBV6-3; cdr3_aa: CASSYSKTVMNTEAFF; cdr3_nt: TGTGCCAGCAGTTACTCGAAGACAGTTATGAACACTGAAGCTTTCTTT
d_call: NA; clone_size: once; j_call: TRBJ1-1; v_call: TRBV7-9; cdr3_aa: CASSLGDTPEAFF; cdr3_nt: TGTGCCAGCAGCTTAGGGGACACCCCTGAAGCTTTCTTT
d_call: NA; clone_size: NA; j_call: TRBJ1-3; v_call: TRBV29-1; cdr3_aa: CSVQIDGLGNTIYF; cdr3_nt: TGCAGCGTACAGATCGACGGCCTAGGAAACACCATATATTTT
d_call: TRBD1; clone_size: NA; j_call: TRBJ2-7; v_call: TRBV11-2; cdr3_aa: CASSLRQGGLEQYF; cdr3_nt: TGTGCCAGCAGCTTAAGACAGGGGGGATTGGAGCAGTACTTC
d_call: NA; clone_size: NA; j_call: TRBJ2-7; v_call: TRBV28; cdr3_aa: CASSLASTYEQYF; cdr3_nt: TGTGCCAGCAGTTTAGCAAGTACCTACGAGCAGTACTTC
d_call: NA; clone_size: few; j_call: TRBJ1-5; v_call: TRBV10-2; cdr3_aa: CASSESVRGNGNQPQHF; cdr3_nt: TGCGCCAGCAGTGAGTCGGTGCGGGGTAATGGCAATCAGCCCCAGCATTTT
d_call: NA; clone_size: NA; j_call: TRBJ2-2; v_call: TRBV7-6; cdr3_aa: CASSSDWGTGELFF; cdr3_nt: TGTGCCAGCAGCTCGGACTGGGGCACCGGGGAGCTGTTTTTT
d_call: TRBD1; clone_size: NA; j_call: TRBJ2-5; v_call: TRBV7-2; cdr3_aa: CASSYDRVQETQYF; cdr3_nt: TGTGCCAGCAGCTATGACAGGGTTCAAGAGACCCAGTACTTC
d_call: NA; clone_size: NA; j_call: TRBJ1-5; v_call: TRBV6-5; cdr3_aa: CASSYPARGQPQHF; cdr3_nt: TGTGCCAGCAGTTATCCGGCTCGGGGTCAGCCCCAGCATTTT
d_call: NA; clone_size: few; j_call: TRBJ2-5; v_call: TRBV20-1; cdr3_aa: CSARRSLGLETQYF; cdr3_nt: TGCAGTGCTAGGCGATCGCTAGGTTTGGAGACCCAGTACTTC
d_call: NA; clone_size: NA; j_call: TRBJ1-6; v_call: TRBV20-1; cdr3_aa: CSARVPNSPLHF; cdr3_nt: TGCAGTGCTAGGGTCCCGAATTCACCCCTCCACTTT
d_call: TRBD2; clone_size: few; j_call: TRBJ2-1; v_call: TRBV6-5; cdr3_aa: CASSYRGTSGSRSEQFF; cdr3_nt: TGTGCCAGCAGTTACCGCGGGACTAGCGGGAGTCGGAGTGAGCAGTTCTTC
d_call: NA; clone_size: NA; j_call: TRBJ1-2; v_call: TRBV7-9; cdr3_aa: CASSRGGYGYTF; cdr3_nt: TGTGCCAGCAGCCGGGGGGGGTATGGCTACACCTTC
d_call: NA; clone_size: NA; j_call: TRBJ2-2; v_call: TRBV2; cdr3_aa: CASSERQNTGELFF; cdr3_nt: TGTGCCAGCAGTGAAAGGCAGAACACCGGGGAGCTGTTTTTT
d_call: TRBD2; clone_size: few; j_call: TRBJ2-3; v_call: TRBV20-1; cdr3_aa: CSARRLAGSTDTQYF; cdr3_nt: TGCAGTGCTAGGAGACTAGCGGGTAGCACAGATACGCAGTATTTT
d_call: NA; clone_size: once; j_call: TRBJ2-5; v_call: TRBV2; cdr3_aa: CASIGEETQYF; cdr3_nt: TGTGCCAGCATTGGGGAAGAGACCCAGTACTTC
d_call: NA; clone_size: NA; j_call: TRBJ2-1; v_call: TRBV6-2/TRBV6-3; cdr3_aa: CASSYLLSYNEQFF; cdr3_nt: TGTGCCAGCAGTTACCTGCTGTCCTACAATGAGCAGTTCTTC
d_call: TRBD1; clone_size: NA; j_call: TRBJ1-1; v_call: TRBV20-1; cdr3_aa: CSAKGGGTGAFF; cdr3_nt: TGCAGTGCTAAAGGGGGCGGGACTGGAGCTTTCTTT
d_call: TRBD1; clone_size: NA; j_call: TRBJ1-3; v_call: TRBV19; cdr3_aa: CASSIGTVPRVHF; cdr3_nt: TGTGCCAGTAGTATTGGGACAGTTCCCAGGGTACATTTT
d_call: TRBD1; clone_size: NA; j_call: TRBJ2-1; v_call: TRBV24-1; cdr3_aa: CATSDYSGGKQFF; cdr3_nt: TGTGCCACCAGTGATTACTCAGGGGGAAAGCAGTTCTTC
d_call: TRBD1; clone_size: NA; j_call: TRBJ1-1; v_call: TRBV5-1; cdr3_aa: CASRGTGNTEAFF; cdr3_nt: TGCGCCAGCAGGGGGACAGGGAACACTGAAGCTTTCTTT